These 24 T cell receptor beta chains came from one sample sequenced in a study of cytomegalovirus exposure and HLA in healthy donors. Method: immunoSEQ multiplex PCR; TCRdb's copy keeps in-frame clones and lacks some. The table has more than 110,000 clones, roughly nine tenths seen once. The sequencing sample was made of PBMCs. The origin of the receptors is a man younger than 35 in good health and CMV-seronegative.

The chain links TRBV27 to TRBJ2-1; 10 bases are a match to TRBD2. Germline lookup yields CDR1 MNHEY and CDR2 SMNVEV (reference sequence). V lost 8 bases, J lost 5 bases, and 6 bases stayed unmatched. The CDR3 length is 14 residues. The CDR3 DNA reads TGTGCCAGCCGCTGGACTAGCGGTAACAATGAGCAGTTCTTC. This codes for CASRWTSGNNEQFF.

The chain uses TRBV7-2 and TRBJ1-1; maybe TRBD1 (5 bases). The CDR3 runs to 14 residues. Germline-derived CDR1 and CDR2 are SGHTA and FQGNSA. V was shortened by 1 base and J by 5 bases, with 11 bases between the two germline ends. CDR3 nucleotide sequence: TGTGCCAGCAGCTTAGTAGGGGCGAGGACTGAAGCTTTCTTT. As protein: CASSLVGARTEAFF.

V usage is TRBV15 and J usage is TRBJ2-7, with TRBD2 matching 12 bases. This CDR3 comprises 15 residues. J lost 1 base, V lost 6 bases, and 4 bases had no gene match. CDR1 is LNHNV and CDR2 is YYDKDF in the germline V gene (reference sequence). CDR3 coding DNA: TGTGCCACCAGTAGACTAGCGGGGGATTCCTACGAGCAGTACTTC. Amino acid sequence: CATSRLAGDSYEQYF.

This chain connects TRBV6-1 to TRBJ1-2; D may be TRBD1 (6 bases). CDR3 length: 15 residues. Trimming stripped 8 bases from V and 6 bases from J, with 22 bases between. Germline V lookup: CDR1 MNHNS, CDR2 SASEGT. In nucleotides, the CDR3 is TGTGCCAGCTACGGCAGCTATACAGGGACTAATGGCTACACCTTC. It is translated as CASYGSYTGTNGYTF.

The V gene is TRBV27, the J gene TRBJ2-7, with a tentative D call TRBD2 (5 bases). Trimming left V 6 bases short and J 0 bases short, with 24 bases between. The CDR3 runs to 18 residues. Germline assignment: CDR1 MNHEY and CDR2 SMNVEV (reference sequence). CDR3 in amino acids: CASRSTARGLRPSYEQYF. Here the CDR3 DNA reads TGTGCCAGCAGATCAACCGCTCGCGGGTTACGTCCCTCCTACGAGCAGTACTTC.

This chain uses TRBV19 with TRBJ2-1, with 10 bases aligning to TRBD2. Germline V gene data show CDR1 as LNHDA and CDR2 as SQIVND (reference sequence). The ends lost 1 base at V and 0 bases at J; junction bases unmatched: 3. The CDR3 consists of 17 residues. The CDR3 region has the DNA TGTGCCAGTAGTATAGGGCCTAGCGGGGGCTCCTACAATGAGCAGTTCTTC. It yields the protein CASSIGPSGGSYNEQFF. The entire variable domain, with the rest obtained from reference TRBV19 and TRBJ2-1, is as follows: DGGITQSPKYLFRKEGQNVTLSCEQNLNHDAMYWYRQDPGQGLRLIYYSQIVNDFQKGDIAEGYSVSREKKESFPLTVTSAQKNPTAFYLCASSIGPSGGSYNEQFFGPGTRLTVL.

This chain links TRBV7-9 with TRBJ1-1; unclear D gene. The germline gives CDR1 SEHNR, CDR2 FQNEAQ (reference sequence). V dropped 5 bases and J dropped 0 bases, with 10 bases sitting between them. CDR3 size: 14 residues. CDR3 sequence reads: CASSADMMNTEAFF. The CDR3 coding sequence is TGTGCCAGCAGCGCTGACATGATGAACACTGAAGCTTTCTTT.

The chain employs TRBV7-2 and TRBJ1-2; weak D call: TRBD1 (5 bases). With 2 bases removed from V and 6 bases from J, the gap between germline ends came to 10 bases. This CDR3 has 13 residues. Germline V lookup: CDR1 SGHTA, CDR2 FQGNSA. CDR3 in DNA: TGTGCCAGCAGCTTAATACAGGCACATGGCTACACCTTC. Protein: CASSLIQAHGYTF.

This clone was seen more than once but under ten times. This CDR3 reads CASRAHGDSGSYNEQFF. The CDR3 bases are TGTGCCAGCAGAGCTCACGGTGATAGCGGGTCCTACAATGAGCAGTTCTTC. The chain has TRBV27 and TRBJ2-1; TRBD2 aligns across 7 bases. CDR1 is MNHEY, CDR2 SMNVEV, per germline (reference sequence). V lost 6 bases to trimming and J lost 1 base; unmatched junction nucleotides: 12. This CDR3 is 17 amino acids long.

The chain recombines TRBV7-9 with TRBJ2-2; maybe TRBD1 (5 bases). Germline CDR1 and CDR2: SEHNR and FQNEAQ (reference sequence). The CDR3 consists of 16 residues. Between the trimmed V and J ends, which lost 4 bases and 1 base, there was a span of 13 bases. Here the CDR3 reads CASSSLWGRNTGELFF. The CDR3 bases are TGTGCCAGCAGCTCCCTTTGGGGCCGGAACACCGGGGAGCTGTTTTTT. The whole variable domain, remainder taken from reference TRBV7-9 and TRBJ2-2, is DTGVSQNPRHKITKRGQNVTFRCDPISEHNRLYWYRQTLGQGPEFLTYFQNEAQLEKSRLLSDRFSAERPKGSFSTLEIQRTEQGDSAMYLCASSSLWGRNTGELFFGEGSRLTVL.

V gene TRBV7-2 combines with J gene TRBJ2-3; 10 bases agree with TRBD2. With V trimmed by 6 bases and J by 3 bases, 9 bases remained unmatched. Germline loops: CDR1 SGHTA, CDR2 FQGNSA. This CDR3 has 16 residues. CDR3 sequence (DNA): TGTGCCAGCAGTGACCTAGCGGGAGCTGCAACAGATACGCAGTATTTT. Translation gives CASSDLAGAATDTQYF.

This clone was picked up many times. The chain recombines TRBV6-5 with TRBJ2-2; TRBD1 agrees at 7 bases. After removal of 9 bases from V and 5 bases from J, the junction contained 6 bases not matched to a gene. The CDR3 length is 13 residues. CDR1 is MNHEY, CDR2 SVGAGI, per germline. CDR3 sequence (DNA): TGTGCCAGGGGTCCCAGGGGGACCGGGGAGCTGTTTTTT. Translated: CARGPRGTGELFF.

The chain links TRBV27 to TRBJ2-7; no definite D call. This CDR3 contains 14 residues. Germline V lookup: CDR1 MNHEY, CDR2 SMNVEV (reference sequence). Trimming pared 6 bases from V and 1 base from J, leaving 13 bases between. CDR3 residues: CASRIAITSYEQYF. The CDR3 region has the DNA TGTGCCAGCAGAATAGCCATTACATCCTACGAGCAGTACTTC.

The chain links TRBV11-2 to TRBJ1-4, with TRBD1 matching over 7 bases. Looked up from germline, CDR1 is SGHAT and CDR2 is FQNNGV. Trimming cost V 2 bases and J 5 bases; bases outside gene matches: 5. The CDR3 loop spans 15 amino acids. DNA for the CDR3: TGTGCCAGCAGCTTATTGGGACAGAGAAATGAAAAACTGTTTTTT. Translated, it gives CASSLLGQRNEKLFF.

V is TRBV6-4 and J is TRBJ2-1, with 13 bases aligning to TRBD2. Looked up from germline, CDR1 is MRHNA and CDR2 is SNTAGT. This CDR3 is built from 16 residues. J was trimmed by 8 bases and V by 3 bases; bases with no gene match: 7. CDR3 sequence: CASSETGTSGKDEQFF. In DNA form, the CDR3 reads TGTGCCAGCAGTGAAACCGGGACTAGCGGGAAGGATGAGCAGTTCTTC.

This clone occurred once. The chain is built from TRBV27 and TRBJ2-2, with 9 bases that match TRBD2. The length of the CDR3 is 15 residues. J gave up 6 bases and V 6 bases, and 8 bases lay outside the gene matches. CDR1 is MNHEY, CDR2 SMNVEV, per germline (reference sequence). The CDR3 spells CASSLAGERPGELFF. The CDR3 nucleotides read TGTGCCAGCAGCTTAGCGGGAGAGCGCCCCGGGGAGCTGTTTTTT.

The sample holds a few counts of this clone. V gene TRBV27 combines with J gene TRBJ2-5; TRBD2 matches at 7 bases. V dropped 4 bases and J dropped 5; count of bases not matched to a gene: 13. Germline values: CDR1 MNHEY, CDR2 SMNVEV (reference sequence). The CDR3 length is 16 residues. The CDR3 region has the DNA TGTGCCAGCAGTTCCTGGTCGGGGCTCGGGAGGGAGACCCAGTACTTC. Translation gives CASSSWSGLGRETQYF.

The J gene is TRBJ2-3, the V gene TRBV10-3; D is unclear. Germline CDR1 reads ENHRY; CDR2 reads SYGVKD. Trimming took 0 bases from V and 1 from J, leaving 5 bases between them. This CDR3 region has 14 residues. The CDR3 spells CAISESIGTDTQYF. DNA of the CDR3: TGTGCCATCAGTGAGTCGATAGGCACAGATACGCAGTATTTT.

The J gene is TRBJ2-7, the V gene TRBV6-5, with D tentatively TRBD2 (6 bases). This CDR3 spans 15 amino acids. V was cut by 0 bases and J by 2 bases, with 11 bases left in between. Germline loops: CDR1 MNHEY, CDR2 SVGAGI. The CDR3 DNA reads TGTGCCAGCAGTTACTCGATAGCGGCACCCTACGAGCAGTACTTC. Its protein product is CASSYSIAAPYEQYF.

This clone has a single count. The V call is TRBV7-2, the J call TRBJ1-5; D is unclear. This CDR3 is 15 amino acids long. The V end was cut by 6 bases, the J end by 0 bases, with 12 bases between. Per germline, CDR1 SGHTA and CDR2 FQGNSA. CDR3 sequence reads: CASSSEGYSNQPQHF. As DNA, the CDR3 is TGTGCCAGCAGTTCCGAGGGTTATAGCAATCAGCCCCAGCATTTT.

The chain employs TRBV19 and TRBJ2-7; 11 nucleotides match TRBD2. This CDR3 has 16 amino acids. CDR1 is LNHDA, CDR2 SQIVND, per germline (reference sequence). V lost 9 bases, J lost 0 bases, and 10 bases stayed unmatched. The CDR3: CASASGTSGSSYEQYF. In DNA, the CDR3 is TGTGCCAGCGCCTCCGGGACTAGCGGAAGCTCCTACGAGCAGTACTTC.

The chain recombines TRBV7-9 with TRBJ2-5; the match to TRBD2 covers 7 bases. J was trimmed by 2 bases and V by 3 bases; bases with no gene match: 9. CDR1 and CDR2 (germline): SEHNR, FQNEAQ (reference sequence). CDR3 size: 16 residues. This CDR3 reads CASSFLPGRDQETQYF. For the CDR3, the DNA is TGTGCCAGCAGCTTCCTCCCGGGGAGGGATCAAGAGACCCAGTACTTC.

V is TRBV20-1 and J is TRBJ1-4, with no clear D. The CDR3 contains 11 residues. Germline assignment: CDR1 DFQATT and CDR2 SNEGSKA (reference sequence). Between the trimmed V and J ends, which lost 4 bases and 10 bases, there was a span of 10 bases. CDR3: CSAILEGKLFF. The CDR3 region has the DNA TGCAGTGCTATTTTGGAGGGAAAACTGTTTTTT.

The V and J genes are TRBV9 and TRBJ2-7; D might be TRBD1 (6 bases). Germline assignment: CDR1 SGDLS and CDR2 YYNGEE. Trimming shortened V by 4 bases and J by 1 base, and 12 bases separated the two germline ends. CDR3 length: 14 amino acids. The chain's CDR3 is CASSPQGQSYEQYF. The CDR3 nucleotides are TGTGCCAGCAGCCCTCAGGGACAATCCTACGAGCAGTACTTC.